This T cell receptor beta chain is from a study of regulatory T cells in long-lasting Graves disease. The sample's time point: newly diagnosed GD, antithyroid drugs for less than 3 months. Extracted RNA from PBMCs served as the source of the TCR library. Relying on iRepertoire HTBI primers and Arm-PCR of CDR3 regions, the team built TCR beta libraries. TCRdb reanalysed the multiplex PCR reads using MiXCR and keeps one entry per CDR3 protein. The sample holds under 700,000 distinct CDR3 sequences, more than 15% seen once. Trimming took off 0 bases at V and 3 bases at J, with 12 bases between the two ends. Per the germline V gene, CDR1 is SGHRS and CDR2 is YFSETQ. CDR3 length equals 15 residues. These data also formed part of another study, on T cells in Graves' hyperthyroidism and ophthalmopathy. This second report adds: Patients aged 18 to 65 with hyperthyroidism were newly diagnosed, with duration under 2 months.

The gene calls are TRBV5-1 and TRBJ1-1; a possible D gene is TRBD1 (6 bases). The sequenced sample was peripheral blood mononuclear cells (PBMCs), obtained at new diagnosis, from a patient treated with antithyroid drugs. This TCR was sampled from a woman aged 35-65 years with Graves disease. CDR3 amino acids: CASSLDPGADTEAFF. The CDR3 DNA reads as TGCGCCAGCAGCTTGGACCCGGGGGCCGACACTGAAGCTTTCTTT.